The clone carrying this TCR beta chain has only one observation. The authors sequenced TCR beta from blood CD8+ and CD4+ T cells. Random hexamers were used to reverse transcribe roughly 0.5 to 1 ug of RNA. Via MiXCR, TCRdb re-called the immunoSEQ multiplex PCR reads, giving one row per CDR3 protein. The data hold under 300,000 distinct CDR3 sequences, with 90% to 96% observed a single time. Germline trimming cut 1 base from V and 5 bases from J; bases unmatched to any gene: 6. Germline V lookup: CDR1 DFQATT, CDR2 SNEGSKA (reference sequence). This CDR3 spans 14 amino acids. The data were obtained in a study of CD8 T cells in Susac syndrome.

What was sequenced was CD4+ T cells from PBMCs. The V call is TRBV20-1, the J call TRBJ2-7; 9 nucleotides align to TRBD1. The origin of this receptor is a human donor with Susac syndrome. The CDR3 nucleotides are TGCAGTGCTAGAGGACCCGGGACAGGGAACGAGCAGTACTTC. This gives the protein CSARGPGTGNEQYF.